These 4 T cell receptor beta chains were all obtained from the same sample, sequenced in a study of patients and donors after allogeneic stem cell transplantation. One entry per CDR3 protein, called by TCRdb with MiXCR from the RT-PCR reads. The data contain fewer than 60,000 distinct CDR3 sequences, roughly 15% of them singletons. The sequenced sample was blood, either unsorted or a sorted T cell fraction (not recorded which). All receptors come from a human donor who was either an allogeneic HSCT recipient or a stem cell or donor lymphocyte infusion donor (not recorded which). It is not recorded whose cells these are; they may come from a transplant donor.

This chain connects TRBV6-6 to TRBJ1-2; D might be TRBD1 (6 bases). CDR1 is MNHNY and CDR2 is SVGAGI in the germline V gene (reference sequence). V lost 4 bases and J 3 bases, leaving 9 bases between the germline ends. The CDR3 loop spans 13 amino acids. CDR3 DNA sequence: TGTGCCAGCAGTTTCTGGACAGACTATGGCTACACCTTC. This sequence encodes CASSFWTDYGYTF.

The J gene is TRBJ2-2, the V gene TRBV12-3 or TRBV12-4; D is unresolved. Trimming removed 6 bases at V and 0 bases at J, with 14 bases between. The CDR3 consists of 16 residues. This CDR3 is CASSPSRLANTGELFF. The CDR3 coding sequence is TGTGCCAGCAGCCCCTCCAGGCTCGCGAACACCGGGGAGCTGTTTTTT.

This clonotype was counted between two and nine times. In nucleotides, the CDR3 is TGTGCCAGCTCAGGGACTAGCGGGAGGGAGGGGTACAATGAGCAGTTCTTC. The encoded protein is CASSGTSGREGYNEQFF. This chain joins TRBV7-9 and TRBJ2-1; TRBD2 matches 16 bases. Germline assignment: CDR1 SEHNR and CDR2 FQNEAQ (reference sequence). The CDR3 is 17 amino acids. With 8 bases clipped from V and 4 bases from J, the junction kept 8 bases outside the gene matches.

This clonotype was seen only a few times. The rearrangement links TRBV7-2 to TRBJ2-1; D may be TRBD2 (5 bases). The V gene's germline CDR1 is SGHTA and CDR2 FQGNSA. The CDR3 has 12 amino acids. Trimming removed 5 bases at V and 7 bases at J, with 9 bases between. CDR3 residues: CASSLSGNEQFF. The CDR3 nucleotides read TGTGCCAGCAGCCTGAGCGGTAATGAGCAGTTCTTC.